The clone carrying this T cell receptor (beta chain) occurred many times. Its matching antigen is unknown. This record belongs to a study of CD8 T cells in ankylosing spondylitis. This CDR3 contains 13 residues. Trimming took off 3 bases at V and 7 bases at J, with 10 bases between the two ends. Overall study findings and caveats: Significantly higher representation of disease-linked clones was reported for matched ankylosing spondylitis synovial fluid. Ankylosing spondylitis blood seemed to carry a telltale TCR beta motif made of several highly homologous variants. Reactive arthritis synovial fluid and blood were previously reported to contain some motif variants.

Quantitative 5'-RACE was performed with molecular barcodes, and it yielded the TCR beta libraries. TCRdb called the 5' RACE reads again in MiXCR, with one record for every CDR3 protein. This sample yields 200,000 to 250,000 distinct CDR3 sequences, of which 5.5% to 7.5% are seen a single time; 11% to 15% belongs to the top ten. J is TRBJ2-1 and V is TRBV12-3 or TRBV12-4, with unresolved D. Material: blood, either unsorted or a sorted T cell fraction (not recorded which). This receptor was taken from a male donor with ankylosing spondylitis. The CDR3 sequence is CASSLGRMNEQFF. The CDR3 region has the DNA TGTGCCAGCAGTTTGGGCCGGATGAATGAGCAGTTCTTC.